The 9 T cell receptor beta chains given below trace back to one sample, sequenced in a study of T cells in Graves' hyperthyroidism and ophthalmopathy. RNA transcripts gave rise to amplified TCR beta CDR3 regions. The TCR CDR3 was amplified in a first-round RT-PCR using the HTBI primer set. Via MiXCR, TCRdb re-called the multiplex PCR reads, giving one row per CDR3 protein. This table holds 550,000 to 600,000 distinct CDR3 sequences, 40% to 55% found once. The specimen sequenced was peripheral blood or thyroid tissue (not recorded which). The receptor set was obtained from an adult woman with Graves' disease, either hyperthyroidism or ophthalmopathy (not recorded which).

The table lists this clonotype with a count of one. This chain links TRBV10-2 with TRBJ2-5; D perhaps matches TRBD2 (5 bases). The CDR3 runs to 12 residues. The germline V and J ends were trimmed by 7 bases and 3 bases, with 9 bases remaining between them. Germline V gives CDR1 WSHSY, CDR2 SAAADI. The CDR3 coding sequence is TGCGCCAGCATGGACTCTGAAGAGACCCAGTACTTC. Translated, it gives CASMDSEETQYF.

This clonotype was found many times. The V and J genes are TRBV13 and TRBJ1-2, with 9 bases fitting TRBD1. Per germline, CDR1 PRHDT and CDR2 FYEKMQ (reference sequence). Trimming at V came to 6 bases and at J to 7 bases, leaving 12 bases not matched to a gene. CDR3 size: 15 residues. CDR3 in amino acids: CASSFRGQGTSGYTF. For the CDR3, the DNA is TGTGCCAGCAGTTTCAGGGGACAGGGCACTTCTGGCTACACCTTC.

This clonotype was seen at least ten times. The chain employs TRBV10-1 and TRBJ2-7, with 9 bases matching TRBD2. The trim removed 4 bases at V and 0 bases at J, leaving 19 bases unmatched. The CDR3 is 20 amino acids. Germline V gene sequence: CDR1 WNHNN, CDR2 SYGVQD (reference sequence). The CDR3 DNA reads TGCGCCAGCAGTGCACTTCCATTAGTAGCGGGAGCTTTTTCCTCCTACGAGCAGTACTTC. It encodes CASSALPLVAGAFSSYEQYF.

This clonotype was counted between two and nine times. The CDR3 region has the DNA TGTGCCAGCAGTTACGGGTATCAGCCCCAGCATTTT. Translating gives CASSYGYQPQHF. The chain employs TRBV12-3 or TRBV12-4 and TRBJ1-5; D remains ambiguous. Trimming removed 4 bases from V and 5 bases from J, with 6 bases in between. CDR3 length: 12 amino acids.

There are many counts of this clonotype. The rearrangement links TRBV12-3 or TRBV12-4 to TRBJ2-7; D is possibly TRBD2 (7 bases). The CDR3 is 13 residues long. Trimming took off 2 bases at V and 4 bases at J, with 9 bases between the two ends. The chain's CDR3 is CASSLRGGYEQYF. As DNA, the CDR3 is TGTGCCAGCAGTTTAAGGGGGGGATACGAGCAGTACTTC.

This clonotype was seen only a few times. This rearrangement joins TRBV20-1 to TRBJ2-3; TRBD2 aligns across 8 bases. The germline CDR1 and CDR2 sequences are DFQATT and SNEGSKA (reference sequence). The V segment lost 4 bases and the J segment 3 bases; nucleotides outside the gene matches: 6. The CDR3 has 14 amino acids. CDR3 coding DNA: TGCAGTGCTAATGACGGGAGGGGGACAGATACGCAGTATTTT. This encodes CSANDGRGTDTQYF.

This clonotype was observed a few times. J is TRBJ1-3 and V is TRBV7-2; weak D call: TRBD1 (5 bases). V was shortened by 6 bases and J by 1 base, with 16 bases between the two germline ends. The CDR3 runs to 16 residues. CDR1 SGHTA and CDR2 FQGNSA come from the germline V gene. CDR3 region: CASSLGPRYSGNTIYF. The CDR3 nucleotides read TGTGCCAGCAGTTTGGGACCCCGCTATTCTGGAAACACCATATATTTT.

The J gene is TRBJ2-7, the V gene TRBV7-9, with 10 bases identical to TRBD2. The CDR3 length is 15 residues. The J segment lost 2 bases and the V segment lost 5 bases, leaving 6 bases of the junction unmatched. CDR1 and CDR2 from the germline V gene are SEHNR and FQNEAQ (reference sequence). CDR3 region: CASSVTSGTTYEQYF. The CDR3 DNA sequence: TGTGCCAGCAGCGTAACTAGCGGGACAACCTACGAGCAGTACTTC.

In its sample, this clonotype was seen many times. The chain is built from TRBV5-1 and TRBJ1-1; no firm D call. CDR1 is SGHRS, CDR2 YFSETQ, per germline. CDR3 length: 13 amino acids. V was cut by 0 bases and J by 7 bases, with 10 bases left in between. The CDR3 DNA reads TGCGCCAGCAGCTTGGCCGGAAGGAGTGAAGCTTTCTTT. This sequence encodes CASSLAGRSEAFF.